The clone carrying this T cell receptor (beta chain) was detected a few times. The data were obtained in a study of response to subunit inactivated influenza vaccine. TCRdb ran MiXCR on the RT-PCR reads and lists one entry per CDR3 protein. The table lists about 780,000 distinct CDR3 sequences, less than 20% of them singletons, with under 13% in the top ten. V lost 4 bases to trimming and J lost 7 bases, with 9 bases between them. The length of the CDR3 is 12 residues. In germline, CDR1 is MRHNA, CDR2 SNTAGT. The sample in question was PBMCs from blood, obtained 4 to 6 days after vaccination. This sequence was found in a man aged 50-60 years who received an inactivated influenza vaccine. The chain recombines TRBV6-4 with TRBJ2-3; D is perhaps TRBD2 (5 bases). DNA of the CDR3: TGTGCCAGCAGTGCCTCCGGGAATACGCAGTATTTT. Translating gives CASSASGNTQYF.